Below are 14 T cell receptor beta chains sequenced from a single sample in a study of blood T cell repertoires in COVID-19. The data were produced by immunoSEQ multiplex PCR, yet TCRdb's version contains in-frame clones alone and is incomplete. In the table there are 250,000 or so clones, almost 90% of which are singletons. The material sequenced was peripheral blood. Receptor source: a woman aged 55-70 years with acute or convalescent COVID-19.

This clone came up a few times. This sequence joins TRBV6-5 and TRBJ2-2, with 12 bases matching TRBD1. V trimming: 6 bases; J trimming: 7 bases; junction bases outside the gene matches: 3. Germline CDR1 reads MNHEY; CDR2 reads SVGAGI. The CDR3 extends over 14 amino acids. The CDR3 loop is CASRGQGAGGELFF. CDR3 bases: TGTGCCAGCAGGGGACAGGGGGCTGGCGGGGAGCTGTTTTTT.

The chain links TRBV19 to TRBJ2-7; TRBD1 aligns across 8 bases. CDR1 is LNHDA, CDR2 SQIVND, per germline (reference sequence). The CDR3 is 15 amino acids. V lost 3 bases and J lost 0; bases outside the gene matches: 4. Here the CDR3 reads CASSIRDRRSYEQYF. DNA for the CDR3: TGTGCCAGTAGTATCCGGGACAGGCGCTCCTACGAGCAGTACTTC.

The chain uses TRBV5-1 and TRBJ2-1; 7 nucleotides match TRBD1. This CDR3 has 15 residues. Germline V lookup: CDR1 SGHRS, CDR2 YFSETQ. Trimming at V came to 4 bases and at J to 4 bases, leaving 8 bases not matched to a gene. The CDR3 protein is CASSPTGLRYNEQFF. For the CDR3, the DNA is TGCGCCAGCAGCCCGACAGGGTTAAGATACAATGAGCAGTTCTTC.

This chain links TRBV6-1 with TRBJ1-4; possibly TRBD1 for D (5 bases). Germline CDR1 and CDR2: MNHNS and SASEGT. V shed 4 bases and J shed 3 bases, with 15 bases lying between them. The length of the CDR3 is 16 residues. In DNA, the CDR3 is TGTGCCAGCAGTGTCTCCGGAGGGGCACCTAATGAAAAACTGTTTTTT. Translation gives CASSVSGGAPNEKLFF.

This clone showed up just a few times. The chain employs TRBV7-9 and TRBJ2-5, with D maybe TRBD2 (6 bases). V lost 4 bases to trimming and J lost 5 bases, with 14 bases between them. CDR3 length: 14 residues. The germline CDR1 and CDR2 sequences are SEHNR and FQNEAQ (reference sequence). CDR3 DNA: TGTGCCAGCAGCTACGGGACTGCCCGTGAGACCCAGTACTTC. It encodes CASSYGTARETQYF.

This clone has a handful of counts. The genes are TRBV6-9 and TRBJ2-4; TRBD1 matches at 12 bases. The junction had 10 bases not matched to a gene; V was cut back by 6 bases and J by 1 base. CDR3 length: 18 amino acids. Germline CDR1 is MNHGY and CDR2 is SVAAGI. CDR3 amino acids: CASRPTGTGGVAKNIQYF. In DNA, the CDR3 is TGTGCCAGCAGACCCACCGGGACAGGGGGCGTCGCCAAAAACATTCAGTACTTC.

The rearrangement uses TRBV7-9 and TRBJ2-2, with TRBD1 matching 7 bases. The CDR3 is made up of 16 amino acids. V lost 7 bases to trimming and J lost 0 bases; unmatched junction nucleotides: 8. Germline V gene lookup returns CDR1 SEHNR and CDR2 FQNEAQ (reference sequence). CDR3 DNA sequence: TGTGCCAGCATGCTCGAAGACAGGGCGAACACCGGGGAGCTGTTTTTT. It encodes CASMLEDRANTGELFF.

This rearrangement joins TRBV7-9 to TRBJ1-1; D perhaps matches TRBD1 (5 bases). V was shortened by 2 bases and J by 5 bases, with 12 bases between the two germline ends. The germline CDR1 and CDR2 sequences are SEHNR and FQNEAQ (reference sequence). This CDR3 contains 14 residues. CDR3: CASSLSHGGTEAFF. In DNA, the CDR3 is TGTGCCAGCAGCTTAAGCCACGGGGGAACTGAAGCTTTCTTT. The complete variable domain, with remaining parts taken from reference TRBV7-9 and TRBJ1-1, reads DTGVSQNPRHKITKRGQNVTFRCDPISEHNRLYWYRQTLGQGPEFLTYFQNEAQLEKSRLLSDRFSAERPKGSFSTLEIQRTEQGDSAMYLCASSLSHGGTEAFFGQGTRLTVV.

The rearrangement uses TRBV4-3 and TRBJ2-2; the match to TRBD2 covers 10 bases. Germline V gene lookup returns CDR1 LGHNA and CDR2 YSLEER. The junction had 6 bases not matched to a gene; V was cut back by 3 bases and J by 5 bases. This CDR3 comprises 16 residues. In DNA, the CDR3 is TGCGCCAGCAGCCAGGTCCCTAGCGGGGGAACCGGGGAGCTGTTTTTT. Translation: CASSQVPSGGTGELFF.

The chain has TRBV19 and TRBJ2-1; 11 nucleotides match TRBD1. Germline CDR1 and CDR2: LNHDA and SQIVND (reference sequence). V lost 6 bases and J lost 5; bases outside the gene matches: 6. This CDR3 comprises 15 residues. The CDR3 nucleotides are TGTGCCAGTAGGAAGGACAGGGGGCGAGACAATGAGCAGTTCTTC. Translated: CASRKDRGRDNEQFF.

The gene calls are TRBV30 and TRBJ1-6; a weak D match, TRBD1 (5 bases). Germline CDR1 reads GTSNPN; CDR2 reads SVGIG (reference sequence). The V end was cut by 3 bases, the J end by 7 bases, with 10 bases between. This CDR3 has 13 residues. Here the CDR3 reads CAWRDTENSPLHF. CDR3 nucleotide sequence: TGTGCCTGGAGGGACACGGAGAATTCACCCCTCCACTTT.

The V gene is TRBV5-1, the J gene TRBJ1-1; tentative D call: TRBD1 (6 bases). The CDR3 totals 14 residues. Per the germline V gene, CDR1 is SGHRS and CDR2 is YFSETQ. Trimming left V 4 bases short and J 0 bases short, with 10 bases between. In DNA form, the CDR3 reads TGCGCCAGCAGCCTGGACAGAATGAACACTGAAGCTTTCTTT. Protein: CASSLDRMNTEAFF.

The CDR3 sequence: CASTAQGTGNTIYF. The DNA for the CDR3 is TGTGCCAGCACCGCCCAGGGGACTGGAAACACCATATATTTT. The chain has TRBV3-1 (or the pseudogene TRBV3-2) and TRBJ1-3; perhaps TRBD1 as D (6 bases). There are 14 residues in the CDR3. From germline, CDR1 is LGHDT and CDR2 YNNKEL (reference sequence). V dropped 7 bases and J dropped 2 bases, with 12 bases sitting between them.

V usage is TRBV12-3 or TRBV12-4 and J usage is TRBJ1-4; 7 bases match TRBD1. Losses at the gene ends were 6 bases for V and 8 bases for J; bases not matched to a gene: 6. There are 13 residues in the CDR3. CDR3 loop: CASREGAGEKLFF. In nucleotides, the CDR3 is TGTGCCAGCAGGGAGGGGGCAGGGGAAAAACTGTTTTTT.